What follows is one T cell receptor (beta chain) and its context. What it binds is unknown. Study processing details: In the immunoSEQ data, sequences were junction-only and lacked quality scores, so filtering differed. Libraries were prepared by immunoSEQ multiplex PCR; TCRdb keeps only in-frame clonotypes and omits some of them. V and J calls and clone size are those listed in that table; D and trimming were worked out from the DNA. Here the sample spans approximately 2.1 million clones, more than 85% being singletons. This specimen belongs to a study of shared clonotypes between healthy human individuals. Study-wide points: Some naive CD4 clonotypes, about 5%, turned up in common across several donors.

The length of the CDR3 is 15 residues. The study enrolled healthy HIV-negative adults without recent acute infections or vaccinations as donors. Among the donors, all were Caucasian adults who lived in Nashville, Tennessee. The sequence was obtained from a man aged 18 to 30 in good health. Some clones in this sample may be carry-over from other donors' samples. This chain uses TRBV21-1 with TRBJ1-1; whether TRBD1, the table's D call, matches the DNA was not checked. TRBV21-1 counts as a pseudogene. The sequencing sample was made of naive CD4+ T cells from PBMCs. Subset of the sample: CD45RA+ positively selected. The CDR3 bases are TGTGCCAGCAGCATTTGGGACAGGGTGAACACTGAAGCTTTCTTT. It translates to CASSIWDRVNTEAFF.